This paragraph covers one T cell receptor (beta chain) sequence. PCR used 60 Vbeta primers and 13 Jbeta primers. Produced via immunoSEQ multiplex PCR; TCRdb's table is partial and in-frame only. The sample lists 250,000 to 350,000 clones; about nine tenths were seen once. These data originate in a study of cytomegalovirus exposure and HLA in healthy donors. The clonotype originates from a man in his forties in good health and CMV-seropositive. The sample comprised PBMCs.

This chain's CDR3 is CASSLSGGYGELFF. As DNA, the CDR3 is TGTGCCAGCAGCTTATCGGGAGGCTACGGGGAGCTGTTTTTT. The chain links TRBV7-3 to TRBJ2-2, with 7 bases that match TRBD2. Germline CDR1 is SGHTA and CDR2 is FQGTGA. Unmatched junction bases numbered 4, after V lost 2 bases and J lost 7 bases. The CDR3 is 14 residues long.